This T cell receptor (beta chain) was sequenced for a study of CD8+ T cells in alopecia areata listed by TCRdb under 2018. Background on the whole study: The study used high-throughput TCRbeta sequencing to examine T cell clonal expansion in alopecia areata, in both the C3H/HeJ mouse model and human patients. RNA was extracted with the PAXgene miRNA kit for fixed scalp, the miRNeasy kit for PBMCs, and the RNeasy kit for mouse skin. Scalp clonality was compared across normal scalp (n=4), patchy alopecia areata scalp (n=8), and alopecia totalis/universalis scalp (n=8). immunoSEQ multiplex PCR using 35 Vbeta forward primers and 13 Jbeta reverse primers was used to amplify TCRbeta CDR3 regions. On the human side, TCRbeta sequencing was run on scalp tissue and on sorted CD4+ and CD8+ peripheral blood T cells from healthy controls and from alopecia areata patients with either patchy or totalis/universalis disease. Results the study describes overall, beyond this receptor: TCR sequences shared between patients were less clear than in mice, possibly partly because of HLA diversity in the patient population. Unlike mouse skin, where gammadelta T cells dominate, normal human skin contains resident alphabeta T cells that get sequenced too, which complicates analysis of the scalp TCR repertoire. Compared with normal scalp, lesional scalp had higher clonality and more expanded CD8+ clones, particularly in alopecia totalis/universalis, a pattern that suggests antigenic drive.

Lesional scalp punch biopsies and peripheral blood were collected from alopecia areata patients. PBMCs were isolated by density centrifugation and stained for CD3, CD4 and CD8, and CD4+ and CD8+ T cells were sorted on a FACSAria. Untreated alopecia areata patients were recruited as part of a multicenter biomarker study. In roughly five patients from the biomarker study, the blood CD8+ T cells went through an additional sort into NKG2D-low and NKG2D-high fractions. Libraries were constructed by the immunoSEQ multiplex PCR assay. RNA was extracted from all samples and reverse transcribed into cDNA as template for TCR sequencing. First-strand cDNA was synthesized with SuperScript III using a 2:1 mix of oligo-dT and random hexamers. A synthetic immune receptor repertoire was used to assess amplification bias, and residual bias was removed computationally. Under the source paper's analysis protocol: Raw reads were preprocessed for error removal, and CDR3 was defined according to IMGT conventions as running from the conserved cysteine to phenylalanine. To get clonality, Shannon entropy was normalized by log2 of the number of productive unique TCRs and the result was subtracted from 1. CD4 or CD8 identity of scalp clones was inferred by cross-referencing scalp TCRbeta sequences with sorted blood CD4 and CD8 repertoires. This immuneACCESS table, as held by TCRdb, lists in-frame sequences with V and J called but not all clones. Of the missing ones, under half trace to an unresolved V gene in checked studies; the others have no known cause. Clone size and the V and J calls come from that table; the DNA yielded D and trimming. Present in this sample are some 22,000 clones, roughly 52% of which were seen just once. Approximately 31% of the sample lies in the top ten.

Remarks on this clone: The target of this receptor is not known. Base qualities were left out, and no much larger clone turns up one base away.

Spanning cysteine to phenylalanine, the CDR3 consists of 14 amino acids. The retained sequence is limited to the CDR3, 42 bases, with the frame set at the first base. Trimming leaves V shorter by 5 bases and J shorter by 4 bases, with the junction holding 6 bases beyond the gene matches. CDR1 and CDR2 (MNHEY, SVGAGI) derive from the germline V gene. The TCR originated in a human donor with alopecia areata. The sample comprised NKG2D-high CD8+ T cells sorted from blood. Reading the label with the study, this specimen's cell subset or site is: sorted CD8+ NKG2D-high blood T cells. The chain employs TRBV6-5 and TRBJ2-7; 9 bases in the junction line up with TRBD1. This receptor has the CDR3 CASSAGQGSYEQYF. The bases read TGTGCCAGCAGTGCGGGACAGGGTTCGTACGAGCAGTACTTC.